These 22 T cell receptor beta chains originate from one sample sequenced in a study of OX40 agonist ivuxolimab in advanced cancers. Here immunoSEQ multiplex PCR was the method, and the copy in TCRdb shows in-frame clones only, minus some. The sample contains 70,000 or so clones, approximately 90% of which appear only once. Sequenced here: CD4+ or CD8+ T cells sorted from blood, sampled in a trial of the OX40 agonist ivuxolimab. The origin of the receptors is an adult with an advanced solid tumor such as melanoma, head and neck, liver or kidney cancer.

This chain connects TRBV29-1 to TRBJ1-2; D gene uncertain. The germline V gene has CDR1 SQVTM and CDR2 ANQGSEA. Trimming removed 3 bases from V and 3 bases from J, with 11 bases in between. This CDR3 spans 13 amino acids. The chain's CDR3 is CSVDPRQHYGYTF. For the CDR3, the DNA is TGCAGCGTTGACCCTCGCCAGCACTATGGCTACACCTTC.

The CDR3 sequence is CSGDRDRATEAFF. In nucleotides, the CDR3 is TGCAGCGGGGACCGGGACAGGGCCACTGAAGCTTTCTTT. This rearrangement joins TRBV29-1 to TRBJ1-1; 9 bases agree with TRBD1. From germline, CDR1 is SQVTM and CDR2 ANQGSEA. The ends lost 7 bases at V and 4 bases at J; junction bases unmatched: 7. This CDR3 spans 13 amino acids.

The CDR3 loop is CASGPQHNSPLHF. The CDR3 bases are TGTGCCAGCGGACCCCAGCATAATTCACCCCTCCACTTT. The chain is built from TRBV9 and TRBJ1-6; D remains ambiguous. Trimming took 7 bases from V and 5 from J, leaving 10 bases between them. The CDR3 is 13 residues long. From germline, CDR1 is SGDLS and CDR2 YYNGEE.

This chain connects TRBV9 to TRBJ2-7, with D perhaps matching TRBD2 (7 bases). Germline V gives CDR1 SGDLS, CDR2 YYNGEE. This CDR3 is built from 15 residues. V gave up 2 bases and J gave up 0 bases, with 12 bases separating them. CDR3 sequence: CASSVGGGRSYEQYF. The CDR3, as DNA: TGTGCCAGCAGCGTTGGGGGGGGGCGCTCCTACGAGCAGTACTTC.

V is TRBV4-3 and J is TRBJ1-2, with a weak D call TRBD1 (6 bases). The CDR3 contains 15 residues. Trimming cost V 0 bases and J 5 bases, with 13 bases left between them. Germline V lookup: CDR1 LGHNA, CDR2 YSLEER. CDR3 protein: CASSQDPAQGYGYTF. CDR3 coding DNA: TGCGCCAGCAGCCAAGACCCAGCACAGGGTTATGGCTACACCTTC.

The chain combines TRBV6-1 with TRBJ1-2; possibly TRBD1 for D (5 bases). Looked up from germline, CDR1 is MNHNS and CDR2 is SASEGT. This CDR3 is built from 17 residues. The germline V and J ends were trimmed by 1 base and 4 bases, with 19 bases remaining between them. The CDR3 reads CASSEVRGSSPSYGYTF. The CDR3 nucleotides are TGTGCCAGCAGTGAAGTGAGGGGCAGCTCTCCTTCCTATGGCTACACCTTC.

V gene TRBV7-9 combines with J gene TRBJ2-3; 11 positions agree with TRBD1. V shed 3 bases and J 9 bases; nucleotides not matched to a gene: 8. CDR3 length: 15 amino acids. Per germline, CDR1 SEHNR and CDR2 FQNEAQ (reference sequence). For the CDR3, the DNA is TGTGCCAGCAGCTTCACGGACAGGGGGCCGGGGACGCAGTATTTT. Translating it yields CASSFTDRGPGTQYF.

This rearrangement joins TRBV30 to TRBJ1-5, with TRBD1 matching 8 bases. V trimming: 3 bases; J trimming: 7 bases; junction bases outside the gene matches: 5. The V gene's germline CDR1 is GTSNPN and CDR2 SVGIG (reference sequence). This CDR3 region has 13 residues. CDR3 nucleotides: TGTGCCTGGAGCTCAGGGGGCGGACAGCCCCAGCATTTT. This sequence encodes CAWSSGGGQPQHF.

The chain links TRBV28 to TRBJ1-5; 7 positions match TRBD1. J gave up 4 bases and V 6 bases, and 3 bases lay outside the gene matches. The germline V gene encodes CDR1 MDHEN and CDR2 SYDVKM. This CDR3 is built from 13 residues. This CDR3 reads CASSRDRNQPQHF. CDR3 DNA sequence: TGTGCCAGCAGCAGGGACAGAAATCAGCCCCAGCATTTT.

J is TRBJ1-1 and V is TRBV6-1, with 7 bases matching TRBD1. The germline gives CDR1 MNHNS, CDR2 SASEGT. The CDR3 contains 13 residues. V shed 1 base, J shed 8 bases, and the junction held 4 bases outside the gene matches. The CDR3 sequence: CASSEELDREAFF. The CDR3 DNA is TGTGCCAGCAGTGAAGAATTGGACAGGGAAGCTTTCTTT.

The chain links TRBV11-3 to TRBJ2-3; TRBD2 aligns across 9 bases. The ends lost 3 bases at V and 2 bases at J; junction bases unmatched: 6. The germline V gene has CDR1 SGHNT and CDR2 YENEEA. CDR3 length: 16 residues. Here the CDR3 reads CASSFRSSGATDTQYF. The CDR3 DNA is TGTGCCAGCAGCTTTAGATCTAGCGGGGCCACAGATACGCAGTATTTT. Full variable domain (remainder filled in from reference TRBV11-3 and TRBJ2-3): EAGVVQSPRYKIIEKKQPVAFWCNPISGHNTLYWYLQNLGQGPELLIRYENEEAVDDSQLPKDRFSAERLKGVDSTLKIQPAELGDSAVYLCASSFRSSGATDTQYFGPGTRLTVL.

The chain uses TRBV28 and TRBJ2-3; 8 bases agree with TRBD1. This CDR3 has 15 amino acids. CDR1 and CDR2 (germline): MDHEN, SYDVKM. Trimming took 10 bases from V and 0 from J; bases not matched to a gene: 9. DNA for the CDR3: TGTGCCACCCAACCGACAGGGGATAGCACAGATACGCAGTATTTT. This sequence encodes CATQPTGDSTDTQYF.

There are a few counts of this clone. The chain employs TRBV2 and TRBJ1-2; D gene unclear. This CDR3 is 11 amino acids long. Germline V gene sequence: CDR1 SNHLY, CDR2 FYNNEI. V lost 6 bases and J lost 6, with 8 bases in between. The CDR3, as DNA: TGTGCCAGCAGCACGGCCCATGGCTACACCTTC. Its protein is CASSTAHGYTF.

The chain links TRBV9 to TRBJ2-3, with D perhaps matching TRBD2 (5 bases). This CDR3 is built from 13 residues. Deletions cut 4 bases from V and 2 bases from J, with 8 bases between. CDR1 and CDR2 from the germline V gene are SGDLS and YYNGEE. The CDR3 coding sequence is TGTGCCAGCAGCCCGCGGGTCACAGATACGCAGTATTTT. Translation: CASSPRVTDTQYF.

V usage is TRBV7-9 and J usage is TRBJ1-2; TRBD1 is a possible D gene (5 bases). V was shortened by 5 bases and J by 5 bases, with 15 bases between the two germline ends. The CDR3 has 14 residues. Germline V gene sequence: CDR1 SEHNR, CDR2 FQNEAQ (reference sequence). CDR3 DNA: TGTGCCAGCAGCCAAAGGGACGGGCCTTATGGCTACACCTTC. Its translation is CASSQRDGPYGYTF.

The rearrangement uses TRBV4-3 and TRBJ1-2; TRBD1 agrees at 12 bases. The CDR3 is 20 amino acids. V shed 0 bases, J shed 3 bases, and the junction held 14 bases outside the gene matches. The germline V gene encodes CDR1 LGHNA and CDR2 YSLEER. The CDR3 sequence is CASSQDGRVGDRGQDYGYTF. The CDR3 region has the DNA TGCGCCAGCAGCCAAGATGGGAGGGTGGGGGACAGGGGGCAGGACTATGGCTACACCTTC.

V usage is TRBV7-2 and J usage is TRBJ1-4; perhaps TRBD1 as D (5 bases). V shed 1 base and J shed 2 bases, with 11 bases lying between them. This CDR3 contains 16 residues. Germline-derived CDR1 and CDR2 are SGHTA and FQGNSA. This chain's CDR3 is CASSLGGWSTNEKLFF. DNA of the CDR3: TGTGCCAGCAGCTTAGGGGGGTGGTCGACTAATGAAAAACTGTTTTTT.

The CDR3 protein is CASSPGRNSGNTIYF. The CDR3 nucleotides read TGTGCCAGCTCACCGGGACGCAACTCTGGAAACACCATATATTTT. J is TRBJ1-3 and V is TRBV18; weak D call: TRBD1 (5 bases). Per germline, CDR1 KGHSH and CDR2 LQKENI. The V end lost 3 bases, the J end lost 0 bases, and 9 bases lay between the germline ends. CDR3 length equals 15 residues.

CDR3: CASSHQTPERGYTF. CDR3 coding DNA: TGTGCCAGCAGTCACCAGACCCCCGAGCGGGGCTACACCTTC. The chain combines TRBV6-5 with TRBJ1-2, with D uncertain. CDR1 and CDR2 from the germline V gene are MNHEY and SVGAGI. The CDR3 consists of 14 residues. Between the trimmed V and J ends, which lost 5 bases and 8 bases, there was a span of 18 bases.

CDR3 DNA sequence: TGTGCCAGCAGCGAGGAGACTAGCGGGGGGAGGCGTTCCGGTGAGCAGTTCTTC. This translates into CASSEETSGGRRSGEQFF. The chain is built from TRBV9 and TRBJ2-1, with TRBD2 matching 13 bases. V dropped 3 bases and J dropped 9; count of bases not matched to a gene: 15. The CDR3 consists of 18 residues. Looked up from germline, CDR1 is SGDLS and CDR2 is YYNGEE.

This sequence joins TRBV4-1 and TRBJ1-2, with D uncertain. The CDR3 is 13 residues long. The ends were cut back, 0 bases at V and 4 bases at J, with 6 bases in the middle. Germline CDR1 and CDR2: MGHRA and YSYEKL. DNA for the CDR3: TGCGCCAGCAGCCAAGACGGATTCTATGGCTACACCTTC. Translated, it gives CASSQDGFYGYTF.

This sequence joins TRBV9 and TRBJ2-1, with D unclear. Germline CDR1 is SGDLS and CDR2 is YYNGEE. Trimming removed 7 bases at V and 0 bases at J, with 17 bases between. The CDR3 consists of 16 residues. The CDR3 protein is CASGPPDQSSYNEQFF. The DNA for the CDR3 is TGTGCCAGCGGCCCTCCAGACCAGAGCTCCTACAATGAGCAGTTCTTC.